These T cell receptor beta chains were read from a single sample in a study of early T cells in non-severe SARS-CoV-2 infection. Each CDR3 protein is one row after TCRdb ran MiXCR on the 5' RACE reads. The table includes about 56,000 distinct CDR3 sequences, roughly 16% detected once. The sample in question was whole blood, obtained at baseline. These receptors all come from an adult who was a healthcare worker with PCR-confirmed SARS-CoV-2 infection or an uninfected control (not recorded which). Each CDR3 is given with its conserved first and last residue. D genes are given only for firm matches. Clone size is shown for a subset of rows, as once, few, many or a class of expanded clone.

>TRBJ2-1|TRBV19|many|NA
TGTGCCAGTAGTCTGAGCGGGTGGAATGAGCAGTTCTTC
CASSLSGWNEQFF
>TRBJ2-1|TRBV6-1|NA|NA
TGTGCCAGCAGGGTGGATGAGCAGTTCTTC
CASRVDEQFF
>TRBJ2-7|TRBV19|NA|NA
TGTGCCAGTAGTTCCTGGGCGGGCCGGGACGAGCAGTACTTC
CASSSWAGRDEQYF
>TRBJ1-2|TRBV4-1|NA|NA
TGCGCCAGCAGCCAGACGGCTATACAGAGGCTCTATGGCTACACCTTC
CASSQTAIQRLYGYTF
>TRBJ2-7|TRBV5-1|few|NA
TGCGCCAGCAGCTCCTCTACGGTCCTGGAGCAGTACTTC
CASSSSTVLEQYF
>TRBJ2-7|TRBV6-5|NA|NA
TGTGCCAGCAGTTACTCTAGCGGACCCACCTACGAGCAGTACTTC
CASSYSSGPTYEQYF
>TRBJ2-1|TRBV5-4|NA|TRBD2
TGTGCCAGCAGCCCCAGACTAGCGGGAGTCTACAATGAGCAGTTCTTC
CASSPRLAGVYNEQFF
>TRBJ2-2|TRBV7-2|NA|NA
TGTGCCAGCAGCTTAGGTTTCTACACCGGGGAGCTGTTTTTT
CASSLGFYTGELFF
>TRBJ2-5|TRBV18|NA|NA
TGTGCCAGCTCACAGGACAGATCAGAGACCCAGTACTTC
CASSQDRSETQYF
>TRBJ2-3|TRBV4-2|many|TRBD2
TGTGCCAGCAGCCAAGTGGCGGGAGAGTCAGATACGCAGTATTTT
CASSQVAGESDTQYF
>TRBJ2-2|TRBV10-3|few|NA
TGTGCCATCAGTGAGCGGGGGACGAACACCGGGGAGCTGTTTTTT
CAISERGTNTGELFF
>TRBJ2-4|TRBV27|NA|NA
TGTGCCAGCGGGGGAGAAAACATTCAGTACTTC
CASGGENIQYF
>TRBJ2-1|TRBV7-3|many|TRBD2
TGTGCCAGCAGCCCACGGCCGGGAGGGTTCAATGAGCAGTTCTTC
CASSPRPGGFNEQFF
>TRBJ1-1|TRBV5-1|NA|TRBD1
TGCGCCAGCAGCTTGGGACAGGGGTTGAACACTGAAGCTTTCTTT
CASSLGQGLNTEAFF
>TRBJ2-3|TRBV7-8|NA|TRBD2
TGTGCCAGCAGCTTAAGCGGGGGGGCCGGAAACACAGATACGCAGTATTTT
CASSLSGGAGNTDTQYF
>TRBJ2-1|TRBV7-9|many|NA
TGTGCCAGCAGCCCCCCCTCATACAATGAGCAGTTCTTC
CASSPPSYNEQFF
>TRBJ2-1|TRBV20-1|NA|NA
TGCAGTGTGCCATCGGCTAGTTACCGCCACAATGAGCAGTTCTTC
CSVPSASYRHNEQFF
>TRBJ2-5|TRBV4-2|NA|NA
TGTGCCAGCAGCCAAGATTCACTAACAGAGACCCAGTACTTC
CASSQDSLTETQYF
>TRBJ2-2|TRBV24-1|NA|NA
TGTGCCACCAGACGAGCCGGGGAGCTGTTTTTT
CATRRAGELFF
>TRBJ1-3|TRBV12-3/TRBV12-4|NA|NA
TGTGCCAGCAGTCCCCGGGGTGCTGGAAACACCATATATTTT
CASSPRGAGNTIYF
>TRBJ2-3|TRBV28|few|NA
TGTGCCAGCAGTTTTGGACGAGTCGATACGCAGTATTTT
CASSFGRVDTQYF
>TRBJ2-5|TRBV12-3/TRBV12-4|many|NA
TGTGCCAGCAGTCAAGTCCGGGCGGAGACCCAGTACTTC
CASSQVRAETQYF
>TRBJ2-7|TRBV20-1|many|NA
TGCAGTGCTAGGGACGGAGTCTCCTACGAGCAGTACTTC
CSARDGVSYEQYF
>TRBJ2-6|TRBV3-1|NA|NA
TGTGCCAGCAGATACAACTCTGGGGCCAACGTCCTGACTTTC
CASRYNSGANVLTF
>TRBJ2-1|TRBV9|NA|TRBD1
TGTGCCAGCAGCGTCGGACAGGGCGTCCATGACAATGAGCAGTTCTTC
CASSVGQGVHDNEQFF
>TRBJ1-1|TRBV3-2|NA|NA
TGTGCCAGCAGCCAAGTATTACGGGCTGAAGCTTTCTTT
CASSQVLRAEAFF
>TRBJ2-7|TRBV5-1|NA|NA
TGCGCCAGCAGCTTGGATGTCCGCCGGCTCTACTTC
CASSLDVRRLYF
>TRBJ1-4|TRBV23-1|few|TRBD1
TGCGCCAGCAGTCACGGACAGGGAACTAATGAAAAACTGTTTTTT
CASSHGQGTNEKLFF
>TRBJ2-1|TRBV11-2|few|TRBD2
TGTGCCAGCACTCAGGGACTAGCGGAACGCAATGAGCAGTTCTTC
CASTQGLAERNEQFF
>TRBJ2-1|TRBV2|few|TRBD1
TGTGCCAGCAGTGAAGGGACAGGGCGCAATGAGCAGTTCTTC
CASSEGTGRNEQFF
>TRBJ1-2|TRBV20-1|few|NA
TGCAGTGCTGGGAAGCAAGGCTACACCTTC
CSAGKQGYTF
>TRBJ2-1|TRBV4-2|few|TRBD2
TGTGCCAGCAGCCAAACTAGCGGGGGGTCGGATGAGCAGTTCTTC
CASSQTSGGSDEQFF
>TRBJ2-3|TRBV29-1|NA|NA
TGCAGCGTTGAAGGGCTCTTCGATACGCAGTATTTT
CSVEGLFDTQYF
>TRBJ1-1|TRBV5-1|few|NA
TGCGCCAGCAGCTCCTCCAACCTGAACACTGAAGCTTTCTTT
CASSSSNLNTEAFF
>TRBJ2-3|TRBV2|NA|NA
TGCCCCCTCAGGCTCACTAATACGCAGTATTTT
CPLRLTNTQYF
>TRBJ2-1|TRBV5-1|NA|TRBD2
TGCGCCAGCAGCCCCGGACTAGCGGGAGGGACTGAGCAGTTCTTC
CASSPGLAGGTEQFF
>TRBJ1-3|TRBV4-1|once|NA
TGCGCCAGCAGCCCTACACAGGGAGCTGGAAACACCATATATTTT
CASSPTQGAGNTIYF